The 28 T cell receptor beta chains below come from one sample, sequenced in a study of shared clonotypes between healthy human individuals (dated by TCRdb to the early 2020s). Receptor libraries were prepared by the immunoSEQ multiplex PCR assay. As stored in TCRdb, this immuneACCESS dataset retains in-frame rearrangements with V and J assigned. A fraction of the clones does not appear; measured against another copy, unresolved V genes explain less than half of the discrepancy, and the remainder lacks a known reason. The sample data list hundreds of thousands of clones, and 73% of these were observed just once. Clones ranked in the top ten supply around 2% of the sample. Sequencing was done on a sample of memory CD4+ T cells sorted from blood. This specimen's cell subset or site label, interpreted: CD45RA-negative fraction. The receptor set was obtained from a woman aged 25 to 39 in good health.

The chain combines TRBV5-1 with TRBJ2-3, with a tentative D call TRBD2 (5 bases). The length of the CDR3 is 15 residues. V was pared by 6 bases and J by 0 bases, with 14 bases between. Germline CDR1 is SGHRS and CDR2 is YFSETQ. In DNA, the CDR3 is TGCGCCAGCACCCGGGATGGCGTAAGCACAGATACGCAGTATTTT. Protein product: CASTRDGVSTDTQYF.

The rearrangement joins TRBV14 to TRBJ2-6; D ambiguous. The CDR3 spans 16 residues. Trimming cost V 5 bases and J 0 bases, with 11 bases left between them. Looked up from germline, CDR1 is SGHDN and CDR2 is FVKESK. CDR3 protein: CASSARLLSGANVLTF. The CDR3 region has the DNA TGTGCCAGCAGCGCCCGACTGCTCTCTGGGGCCAACGTCCTGACTTTC.

This clone was observed at least ten times. CDR3 bases: TGTGCCACAAAGGAGATCTATAATTCACCCCTCCACTTT. This translates into CATKEIYNSPLHF. The chain has TRBV19 and TRBJ1-6, with unresolved D. The CDR3 is made up of 13 amino acids. V gave up 10 bases and J gave up 3 bases, with 10 bases separating them. Germline lookup yields CDR1 LNHDA and CDR2 SQIVND (reference sequence). Using reference TRBV19 and TRBJ1-6 for the parts outside the CDR3, the full variable domain is DGGITQSPKYLFRKEGQNVTLSCEQNLNHDAMYWYRQDPGQGLRLIYYSQIVNDFQKGDIAEGYSVSREKKESFPLTVTSAQKNPTAFYLCATKEIYNSPLHFGNGTRLTVT.

The chain couples TRBV19 to TRBJ2-7, with TRBD1 matching 7 bases. CDR3 length: 12 residues. V was pared by 6 bases and J by 1 base, with 0 bases of the junction left unmatched. Germline CDR1 reads LNHDA; CDR2 reads SQIVND (reference sequence). The CDR3 reads CASRDRSYEQYF. The CDR3 region has the DNA TGTGCCAGTAGGGACAGGTCCTACGAGCAGTACTTC.

For this clone: The same CDR3 also results from other DNA sequences found in this sample. The V and J genes are TRBV5-1 and TRBJ2-1; D is uncertain. V was cut by 0 bases and J by 4 bases, with 11 bases left in between. The V gene's germline CDR1 is SGHRS and CDR2 YFSETQ. This CDR3 has 15 residues. CDR3 bases: TGCGCCAGCAGCTTGGCCAGTTCCAGTTACAATGAGCAGTTCTTC. Translating gives CASSLASSSYNEQFF.

The V gene is TRBV6-1, the J gene TRBJ1-5; 8 bases fit TRBD1. Germline V gives CDR1 MNHNS, CDR2 SASEGT. Trimming cost V 6 bases and J 5 bases; bases outside gene matches: 6. The CDR3 totals 14 residues. CDR3 in DNA: TGTGCCAGCAGGTCAGGACAGGGCCATCAGCCCCAGCATTTT. Protein: CASRSGQGHQPQHF.

The chain couples TRBV18 to TRBJ1-2; no definite D call. The CDR3 runs to 15 residues. Looked up from germline, CDR1 is KGHSH and CDR2 is LQKENI. V lost 4 bases, J lost 0 bases, and 12 bases lay in between. The CDR3 sequence: CASSQEDGANYGYTF. The CDR3, as DNA: TGTGCCAGCTCACAAGAAGACGGAGCTAACTATGGCTACACCTTC. Drawing the rest from reference TRBV18 and TRBJ1-2, the complete variable domain is NAGVMQNPRHLVRRRGQEARLRCSPMKGHSHVYWYRQLPEEGLKFMVYLQKENIIDESGMPKERFSAEFPKEGPSILRIQQVVRGDSAAYFCASSQEDGANYGYTFGSGTRLTVV.

V and J are TRBV5-1 and TRBJ1-1; TRBD1 might be the D (5 bases). V lost 4 bases and J 1 base, leaving 17 bases between the germline ends. The CDR3 has 16 amino acids. The germline V gene encodes CDR1 SGHRS and CDR2 YFSETQ. In DNA, the CDR3 is TGCGCCAGCAGCCTCGGAGACGTCAGGGCGAACACTGAAGCTTTCTTT. It is translated as CASSLGDVRANTEAFF.

This clone occurred once. The J gene is TRBJ2-7, the V gene TRBV30; no clear D gene. Germline CDR1 is GTSNPN and CDR2 is SVGIG (reference sequence). Between the trimmed V and J ends, which lost 2 bases and 1 base, there was a span of 3 bases. This CDR3 has 11 amino acids. In DNA, the CDR3 is TGTGCCTGGAGTCCTTCCTACGAGCAGTACTTC. It codes for CAWSPSYEQYF.

The rearrangement joins TRBV27 to TRBJ2-3; D ambiguous. V lost 6 bases, J lost 9 bases, and 13 bases lay in between. CDR3 length: 12 amino acids. Germline V CDR1 and CDR2: MNHEY, SMNVEV (reference sequence). DNA of the CDR3: TGTGCCAGCAGGGGTTTTCCCCCGACGCAGTATTTT. This encodes CASRGFPPTQYF.

The rearrangement uses TRBV2 and TRBJ1-5, with TRBD1 as a possible D gene (5 bases). Trimming stripped 6 bases from V and 5 bases from J, with 20 bases between. Germline V gene data show CDR1 as SNHLY and CDR2 as FYNNEI. This CDR3 has 16 amino acids. Here the CDR3 reads CASRSDRVSFYQPQHF. In nucleotides, the CDR3 is TGTGCCAGCAGGAGTGACAGAGTGAGCTTTTATCAGCCCCAGCATTTT. Based on the CDR3 plus reference TRBV2 and TRBJ1-5, the full variable domain is EPEVTQTPSHQVTQMGQEVILRCVPISNHLYFYWYRQILGQKVEFLVSFYNNEISEKSEIFDDQFSVERPDGSNFTLKIRSTKLEDSAMYFCASRSDRVSFYQPQHFGDGTRLSIL.

This clone has ten or more counts. Distinct nucleotide sequences in the sample also encode this CDR3. V is TRBV30 and J is TRBJ1-1, with D perhaps TRBD1 (5 bases). V lost 0 bases and J 1 base, leaving 6 bases between the germline ends. The CDR3 consists of 13 residues. Germline assignment: CDR1 GTSNPN and CDR2 SVGIG (reference sequence). Written as DNA, the CDR3 is TGTGCCTGGAGTGTCAGGGCGAACACTGAAGCTTTCTTT. Protein: CAWSVRANTEAFF.

The V gene is TRBV7-2, the J gene TRBJ1-3; D might be TRBD1 (5 bases). The germline V and J ends were trimmed by 2 bases and 0 bases, with 8 bases remaining between them. The CDR3 is 15 residues long. Germline V lookup: CDR1 SGHTA, CDR2 FQGNSA. The CDR3 DNA sequence: TGTGCCAGCAGCTTATGGGGGAGCTCTGGAAACACCATATATTTT. Translated, it gives CASSLWGSSGNTIYF.

The chain uses TRBV29-1 and TRBJ2-7; TRBD2 aligns across 7 bases. The CDR3 totals 13 residues. Germline loops: CDR1 SQVTM, CDR2 ANQGSEA. The trim removed 7 bases at V and 3 bases at J, leaving 9 bases unmatched. The CDR3 sequence: CSGGEGPFYEQYF. The CDR3 region has the DNA TGCAGCGGGGGGGAGGGCCCTTTCTACGAGCAGTACTTC.

The rearrangement joins TRBV6-6 to TRBJ1-1; 10 nucleotides agree with TRBD1. Germline loops: CDR1 MNHNY, CDR2 SVGAGI (reference sequence). This CDR3 region has 15 residues. V lost 4 bases and J lost 2; bases outside the gene matches: 4. The CDR3 reads CASSSTTGGNTEAFF. CDR3 nucleotides: TGTGCCAGCAGTTCTACGACAGGGGGCAACACTGAAGCTTTCTTT.

Points on this clone: This may be a read error: a much more frequent sequence differs by one nucleotide. The chain combines TRBV28 with TRBJ1-1; TRBD1 aligns across 7 bases. J was trimmed by 0 bases and V by 6 bases; bases with no gene match: 1. CDR3 length: 13 residues. Germline V CDR1 and CDR2: MDHEN, SYDVKM. CDR3 in DNA: TGTGCCAGCAGGACAGGGCTGAACACTGAAGCTTTCTTT. This sequence encodes CASRTGLNTEAFF. Using reference TRBV28 and TRBJ1-1 for the parts outside the CDR3, the full variable domain is DVKVTQSSRYLVKRTGEKVFLECVQDMDHENMFWYRQDPGLGLRLIYFSYDVKMKEKGDIPEGYSVSREKKERFSLILESASTNQTSMYLCASRTGLNTEAFFGQGTRLTVV.

This clone was seen just once. The rearrangement uses TRBV7-9 and TRBJ2-7; 7 bases line up with TRBD1. This CDR3 spans 15 amino acids. The ends lost 5 bases at V and 6 bases at J; junction bases unmatched: 13. Per the germline V gene, CDR1 is SEHNR and CDR2 is FQNEAQ (reference sequence). The CDR3 sequence: CASSKPMTGFSEQYF. CDR3 in DNA: TGTGCCAGCAGCAAGCCTATGACAGGGTTCTCCGAGCAGTACTTC. Drawing the rest from reference TRBV7-9 and TRBJ2-7, the complete variable domain is DTGVSQNPRHKITKRGQNVTFRCDPISEHNRLYWYRQTLGQGPEFLTYFQNEAQLEKSRLLSDRFSAERPKGSFSTLEIQRTEQGDSAMYLCASSKPMTGFSEQYFGPGTRLTVT.

The chain recombines TRBV19 with TRBJ1-1; D is unresolved. The germline CDR1 and CDR2 sequences are LNHDA and SQIVND (reference sequence). V lost 5 bases and J 1 base, leaving 23 bases between the germline ends. The CDR3 length is 18 residues. Written as DNA, the CDR3 is TGTGCCAGTAGTCTATCCCTATCTCAAACCCCGAGGAACACTGAAGCTTTCTTT. Its translation: CASSLSLSQTPRNTEAFF.

The chain couples TRBV7-2 to TRBJ2-7; D is unresolved. The CDR3 is 15 residues long. Germline CDR1 reads SGHTA; CDR2 reads FQGNSA. The germline V and J ends were trimmed by 2 bases and 4 bases, with 15 bases remaining between them. For the CDR3, the DNA is TGTGCCAGCAGCTTATCCAACGGGCCCGGATACGAGCAGTACTTC. Its translation: CASSLSNGPGYEQYF.

This clone was picked up a small number of times. This chain joins TRBV28 and TRBJ1-2, with D unclear. CDR3 size: 10 residues. Germline CDR1 is MDHEN and CDR2 is SYDVKM. V was shortened by 5 bases and J by 7 bases, with 5 bases between the two germline ends. The CDR3 nucleotides are TGTGCCAGCAGTGCCATTGGCTACACCTTC. It encodes CASSAIGYTF.

A single count supports this clone. This rearrangement joins TRBV10-3 to TRBJ1-4; the match to TRBD1 covers 7 bases. The J segment lost 10 bases and the V segment lost 10 bases, leaving 9 bases of the junction unmatched. The V gene's germline CDR1 is ENHRY and CDR2 SYGVKD. The CDR3 sequence is 12 residues long. The CDR3 nucleotides read TGTGCCACAGGCGACAGGGAGGGAAAACTGTTTTTT. This translates into CATGDREGKLFF.

This chain uses TRBV18 with TRBJ2-7; perhaps TRBD2 as D (6 bases). V was clipped by 6 bases and J by 1 base, with 13 bases between them. The CDR3 is 14 residues long. Per the germline V gene, CDR1 is KGHSH and CDR2 is LQKENI. The CDR3 nucleotides are TGTGCCAGCTCCCGCCCGGCGGGGTCCTACGAGCAGTACTTC. This sequence encodes CASSRPAGSYEQYF.

In DNA form, the CDR3 reads TGTGCCAGCTCAGACAGGGCCTACGAGCAGTACTTC. This codes for CASSDRAYEQYF. The genes are TRBV27 and TRBJ2-7; 7 positions agree with TRBD1. The V segment lost 8 bases and the J segment 2 bases; nucleotides outside the gene matches: 3. There are 12 residues in the CDR3. Germline V gene lookup returns CDR1 MNHEY and CDR2 SMNVEV (reference sequence).

The V and J genes are TRBV7-3 and TRBJ2-3, with TRBD2 matching over 10 bases. CDR1 SGHTA and CDR2 FQGTGA come from the germline V gene. The length of the CDR3 is 16 residues. Germline trimming cut 4 bases from V and 4 bases from J; bases unmatched to any gene: 8. The DNA for the CDR3 is TGTGCCAGCAGCTCCAACCTAGCGGGAGCGCCAGATACGCAGTATTTT. Its translation is CASSSNLAGAPDTQYF.

The table lists this clone with many counts. This chain uses TRBV11-2 with TRBJ2-3; 11 positions agree with TRBD2. The CDR3 spans 16 residues. With V trimmed by 5 bases and J by 4 bases, 8 bases remained unmatched. CDR1 SGHAT and CDR2 FQNNGV come from the germline V gene. CDR3 in amino acids: CASSPASGRIPDTQYF. The CDR3 DNA follows: TGTGCCAGCAGCCCAGCTAGCGGGAGGATCCCAGATACGCAGTATTTT. The full variable domain, rest sourced from reference TRBV11-2 and TRBJ2-3, is EAGVAQSPRYKIIEKRQSVAFWCNPISGHATLYWYQQILGQGPKLLIQFQNNGVVDDSQLPKDRFSAERLKGVDSTLKIQPAKLEDSAVYLCASSPASGRIPDTQYFGPGTRLTVL.

The chain employs TRBV6-5 and TRBJ2-6; D remains ambiguous. V shed 5 bases and J shed 4 bases, with 12 bases lying between them. Germline V gene sequence: CDR1 MNHEY, CDR2 SVGAGI. This CDR3 has 15 amino acids. The CDR3 sequence: CASSQSVGGANVLTF. The CDR3 bases are TGTGCCAGCAGTCAATCGGTTGGAGGGGCCAACGTCCTGACTTTC.

The V gene is TRBV5-4, the J gene TRBJ2-1, with a possible D match to TRBD2 (6 bases). The length of the CDR3 is 17 residues. CDR1 and CDR2 from the germline V gene are SGHNT and YYREEE (reference sequence). Between the trimmed V and J ends, which lost 4 bases and 4 bases, there was a span of 21 bases. Here the CDR3 DNA reads TGTGCCAGCAGCCCGGGGGTGGGCGATTACTTATACAATGAGCAGTTCTTC. Translation gives CASSPGVGDYLYNEQFF.

J is TRBJ2-5 and V is TRBV27, with D perhaps TRBD2 (5 bases). CDR3 length equals 13 residues. Trimming removed 1 base at V and 7 bases at J, with 10 bases between. CDR1 and CDR2 (germline): MNHEY, SMNVEV (reference sequence). CDR3 in DNA: TGTGCCAGCAGTTTATTTGACCGGGGGACCCAGTACTTC. Translation: CASSLFDRGTQYF.